This T cell receptor beta chain was profiled in a study of blood T cell repertoires in COVID-19. At the level of the study: The origin of the acute and convalescent COVID-19 samples was the United States, Italy and Spain. T cells, B-cell-depleted T cells, or PBMCs provided the cDNA or gDNA that served as material.

CDR3 length: 17 residues. Produced via immunoSEQ multiplex PCR; TCRdb's table is partial and in-frame only. Of a few hundred thousand clones in the sample, approximately 85% were seen once. The gene calls are TRBV1 and TRBJ2-1; TRBD2, the table's D call, lacks a check against the DNA. TRBV1 is a documented pseudogene. The material sequenced was PBMCs or T cells enriched from blood (not recorded which). This sequence was found in a woman in her 30s who had recovered from COVID-19. The DNA for the CDR3 is TGCACCAGCAGCCCCACGACTAGTCTAGCGCGGCACAATGAGCAGTTCTTC. This sequence encodes CTSSPTTSLARHNEQFF.